The rows below give T cell receptor beta chains drawn from one sample of a study of blood T cell repertoires in COVID-19. The protocol was immunoSEQ multiplex PCR, while the TCRdb copy is restricted to in-frame clones and leaves out a portion. The sample has some 120,000 clones, about 88% seen once. The sequencing input was peripheral blood. Receptors originate from a man aged 55 to 69 with COVID-19, enrolled during active disease. Each CDR3 is given with its conserved first and last residue. The D gene is left open where the match is weak. Clone size is stated in some rows and not others, as once, few, many or a class when expanded.

j_call | clone_size | d_call | v_call | cdr3_aa | cdr3_nt
TRBJ1-3 | - | TRBD1 | TRBV19 | CASSIGTAYSGNTIYF | TGTGCCAGTAGTATCGGGACAGCGTACTCTGGAAACACCATATATTTT
TRBJ2-5 | - | TRBD2 | TRBV11-3 | CASSDRSGRVEETQYF | TGTGCCAGCAGCGATCGAAGCGGGAGAGTCGAAGAGACCCAGTACTTC
TRBJ2-1 | few | TRBD2 | TRBV7-2 | CASSLVGTSGSGGEQFF | TGTGCCAGCAGCTTAGTCGGGACTAGCGGGAGTGGAGGCGAGCAGTTCTTC
TRBJ1-2 | - | - | TRBV7-9 | CASSSQNNYGYTF | TGTGCCAGCAGCTCTCAGAATAACTATGGCTACACCTTC
TRBJ2-7 | - | TRBD2 | TRBV7-9 | CASRGGHEQYF | TGTGCCAGCCGGGGGGGACATGAGCAGTACTTC
TRBJ2-7 | once | - | TRBV5-6 | CASSREGVGEQYF | TGTGCCAGCAGCAGGGAAGGGGTTGGGGAGCAGTACTTC
TRBJ2-7 | - | TRBD2 | TRBV5-5 | CASSLTSGKYEQYF | TGTGCCAGCAGCTTGACTAGCGGGAAGTACGAGCAGTACTTC
TRBJ2-7 | - | TRBD2 | TRBV5-4 | CASSLEAGATYEQYF | TGTGCCAGCAGCTTGGAGGCGGGAGCAACCTACGAGCAGTACTTC
TRBJ1-6 | - | TRBD1 | TRBV7-3 | CASSSTGDGSPLHF | TGTGCCAGCAGCTCGACAGGGGACGGGTCACCCCTCCACTTT
TRBJ2-1 | - | - | TRBV6-6 | CASGDKRAPYNEQFF | TGTGCCAGCGGTGACAAGCGGGCCCCCTACAATGAGCAGTTCTTC
TRBJ2-5 | - | TRBD1 | TRBV29-1 | CSVDGTGGEMETQYF | TGCAGCGTTGATGGGACAGGGGGCGAGATGGAGACCCAGTACTTC
TRBJ1-5 | - | TRBD1 | TRBV30 | CAWSRTGGGKPQHF | TGTGCCTGGAGCCGGACAGGGGGCGGAAAGCCCCAGCATTTT
TRBJ2-7 | few | TRBD2 | TRBV29-1 | CSVEDISGREYEQYF | TGCAGCGTTGAAGATATTAGCGGGAGGGAATACGAGCAGTACTTC
TRBJ2-7 | - | TRBD2 | TRBV7-2 | CASSLASGRGEQYF | TGTGCCAGCAGCTTAGCTAGCGGGAGGGGCGAGCAGTACTTC
TRBJ2-1 | - | - | TRBV24-1 | CATASRHEQFF | TGTGCCACCGCTAGTAGGCATGAGCAGTTCTTC
TRBJ2-7 | few | TRBD1 | TRBV2 | CASSAWRTGESYEQYF | TGTGCCAGCAGCGCTTGGCGGACAGGGGAAAGTTACGAGCAGTACTTC
TRBJ1-1 | - | TRBD1 | TRBV27 | CASSSEGKGANTEAFF | TGTGCCAGCAGTTCTGAGGGGAAGGGGGCGAACACTGAAGCTTTCTTT
TRBJ2-1 | - | TRBD1 | TRBV11-1 | CASSFLGQHNEQFF | TGTGCCAGCAGCTTCCTGGGACAGCACAATGAGCAGTTCTTC
TRBJ1-2 | once | - | TRBV12-3/TRBV12-4 | CASSSGSYGYTF | TGTGCCAGCAGTTCAGGGTCCTATGGCTACACCTTC
TRBJ2-3 | - | TRBD2 | TRBV5-5 | CASLPGGNQGTDTQYF | TGTGCCAGCCTCCCGGGGGGGAACCAAGGCACAGATACGCAGTATTTT
TRBJ2-3 | - | TRBD2 | TRBV2 | CASSAASGGTDTQYF | TGTGCCAGCAGTGCGGCTAGCGGGGGCACAGATACGCAGTATTTT
TRBJ1-5 | - | - | TRBV9 | CASSAGSRSNQPQHF | TGTGCCAGCAGCGCCGGGAGTAGGAGCAATCAGCCCCAGCATTTT
TRBJ2-1 | - | - | TRBV28 | CASRGHLYNKQFF | TGTGCCAGCAGGGGACACCTCTACAATAAGCAGTTCTTC
TRBJ2-7 | - | - | TRBV25-1 | CASCGGGNYEQYF | TGTGCCAGTTGTGGAGGGGGCAACTACGAGCAGTACTTC
TRBJ1-1 | - | - | TRBV10-3 | CATLKEGGRAEAFF | TGTGCCACCCTCAAAGAGGGAGGTCGGGCTGAAGCTTTCTTT
TRBJ2-1 | - | TRBD2 | TRBV2 | CASRQSGSGNNEQFF | TGTGCCAGCCGCCAAAGCGGGAGCGGGAACAATGAGCAGTTCTTC
TRBJ1-6 | - | TRBD1 | TRBV2 | CASRPRQGRNNSPLHF | TGTGCCAGCAGACCCAGACAGGGCAGAAATAATTCACCCCTCCACTTT
TRBJ1-1 | - | TRBD1 | TRBV27 | CASSPGGQGNPADTEAFF | TGTGCCAGCAGCCCGGGGGGACAGGGGAATCCAGCGGACACTGAAGCTTTCTTT
TRBJ2-3 | - | TRBD1 | TRBV19 | CASTAFTGGATDTQYF | TGTGCCAGTACTGCATTTACAGGGGGCGCAACAGATACGCAGTATTTT
TRBJ1-2 | - | - | TRBV20-1 | CSAGTRTGYTF | TGCAGTGCTGGGACAAGGACTGGCTACACCTTC
TRBJ2-1 | - | TRBD2 | TRBV6-6 | CASSPRLAGGDEQFF | TGTGCCAGCAGTCCCCGACTAGCGGGAGGGGATGAGCAGTTCTTC
TRBJ1-1 | - | - | TRBV4-2 | CASSQDPGSTEAFF | TGTGCCAGCAGCCAAGATCCGGGGAGCACTGAAGCTTTCTTT
TRBJ1-3 | - | TRBD1 | TRBV2 | CASTKTGELSGNTIYF | TGTGCCAGCACGAAGACAGGGGAGCTCTCTGGAAACACCATATATTTT
TRBJ2-5 | - | TRBD1 | TRBV5-1 | CASSLVGDSEETQYF | TGCGCCAGCAGCTTGGTAGGGGACAGCGAAGAGACCCAGTACTTC
TRBJ1-1 | - | - | TRBV5-4 | CASSLPRDTEAFF | TGTGCCAGCAGCTTGCCCCGGGACACTGAAGCTTTCTTT
TRBJ2-1 | - | TRBD2 | TRBV4-1 | CASSQDPSGNSYNEQFF | TGCGCCAGCAGCCAAGACCCTAGCGGGAATAGTTACAATGAGCAGTTCTTC
TRBJ2-3 | - | TRBD2 | TRBV4-3 | CASSQEGRLAGGGGLTDTQYF | TGCGCCAGCAGCCAAGAAGGGCGGCTAGCGGGAGGAGGAGGATTGACAGATACGCAGTATTTT
TRBJ2-7 | - | TRBD1 | TRBV27 | CASSSLDRVEQYF | TGTGCCAGCAGTTCCTTAGACAGGGTCGAGCAGTACTTC
TRBJ2-7 | - | - | TRBV9 | CASSVGPGELMGEQYF | TGTGCCAGCAGCGTAGGGCCGGGGGAGTTAATGGGCGAGCAGTACTTC
TRBJ2-1 | few | - | TRBV7-2 | CASSSQAGSYNEQFF | TGTGCCAGCAGCTCACAAGCAGGGTCCTACAATGAGCAGTTCTTC
TRBJ1-2 | - | TRBD1 | TRBV29-1 | CSVEVRGNYGYTF | TGCAGCGTTGAAGTCAGGGGGAACTATGGCTACACCTTC
TRBJ2-2 | - | - | TRBV11-3 | CASSSVAATGELFF | TGTGCCAGCAGCTCGGTAGCTGCGACCGGGGAGCTGTTTTTT
TRBJ2-3 | - | - | TRBV7-2 | CASSLGAGTDTQYF | TGTGCCAGCAGTCTAGGGGCCGGCACAGATACGCAGTATTTT
TRBJ2-7 | - | TRBD1 | TRBV6-2/TRBV6-3 | CASSYSGTGYEQYF | TGTGCCAGCAGTTATTCCGGGACAGGCTACGAGCAGTACTTC
TRBJ1-2 | - | - | TRBV19 | CASSILGGIDDYGYTF | TGTGCCAGTAGTATATTGGGGGGGATCGACGACTATGGCTACACCTTC
TRBJ2-1 | - | - | TRBV6-1 | CASSEWVTSNEQFF | TGTGCCAGCAGTGAATGGGTTACTAGCAATGAGCAGTTCTTC
TRBJ2-5 | - | TRBD2 | TRBV7-7 | CASSLAGSGRGMYQETQYF | TGTGCCAGCAGCTTAGCGGGAAGCGGGAGGGGGATGTACCAAGAGACCCAGTACTTC
TRBJ2-4 | - | - | TRBV5-6 | CASSLLSGNIQYF | TGTGCCAGCAGCTTGTTGTCCGGGAACATTCAGTACTTC
TRBJ2-1 | - | - | TRBV6-4 | CASSRRVGPDYNEQFF | TGTGCCAGCAGCCGACGGGTAGGTCCCGACTACAATGAGCAGTTCTTC
TRBJ2-2 | - | - | TRBV28 | CASSTDVSRAGTGELFF | TGTGCCAGCAGTACCGACGTCTCGCGGGCGGGGACCGGGGAGCTGTTTTTT
TRBJ2-3 | - | - | TRBV7-9 | CASSLVSAADTQYF | TGTGCCAGCAGCTTGGTTAGTGCGGCAGATACGCAGTATTTT
TRBJ2-5 | once | - | TRBV2 | CASSETGESETQYF | TGTGCCAGCAGTGAAACGGGGGAGTCGGAGACCCAGTACTTC
TRBJ2-1 | - | TRBD2 | TRBV19 | CASSLGREGEQFF | TGTGCCAGTAGCCTCGGGCGGGAGGGTGAGCAGTTCTTC
TRBJ2-2 | - | - | TRBV7-2 | CASSLEAGPTGELFF | TGTGCCAGCAGCTTAGAGGCGGGACCCACCGGGGAGCTGTTTTTT
TRBJ2-3 | - | - | TRBV11-3 | CASSLASTDTQYF | TGTGCCAGCAGCCTAGCTAGCACAGATACGCAGTATTTT
TRBJ1-4 | - | TRBD1 | TRBV6-6 | CASSRQPRDRAGEKLFF | TGTGCCAGCAGTCGCCAACCGCGAGACAGGGCCGGCGAAAAACTGTTTTTT
TRBJ2-2 | - | TRBD2 | TRBV3-1/TRBV3-2 | CASSQTSGRNTGELFF | TGTGCCAGCAGCCAAACTAGCGGGAGAAACACCGGGGAGCTGTTTTTT